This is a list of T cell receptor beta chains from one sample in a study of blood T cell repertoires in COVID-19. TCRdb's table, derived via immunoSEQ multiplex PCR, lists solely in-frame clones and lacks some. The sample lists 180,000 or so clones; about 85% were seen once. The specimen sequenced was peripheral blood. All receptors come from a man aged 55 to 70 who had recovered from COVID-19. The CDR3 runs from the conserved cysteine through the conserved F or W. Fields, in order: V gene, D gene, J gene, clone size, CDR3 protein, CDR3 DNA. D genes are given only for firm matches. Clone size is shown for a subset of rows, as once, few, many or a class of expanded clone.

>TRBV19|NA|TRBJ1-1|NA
CASSIDYGERTEAFF
TGTGCCAGTAGTATAGATTACGGGGAGAGGACTGAAGCTTTCTTT
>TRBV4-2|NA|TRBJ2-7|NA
CASSQVRDSAYEQYF
TGTGCCAGCAGCCAAGTGCGGGACAGTGCCTACGAGCAGTACTTC
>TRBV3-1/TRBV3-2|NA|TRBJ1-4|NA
CASSPDGRGFEKLFF
TGTGCCAGCAGCCCCGACGGCAGGGGTTTCGAAAAACTGTTTTTT
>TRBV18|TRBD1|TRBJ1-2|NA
CASSSGQGPYGYTF
TGTGCCAGCTCATCCGGACAGGGACCCTATGGCTACACCTTC
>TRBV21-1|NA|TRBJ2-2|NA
CASSSGGRTLDTGELFF
TGTGCCAGCAGCTCAGGGGGGCGGACACTCGACACCGGGGAGCTGTTTTTT
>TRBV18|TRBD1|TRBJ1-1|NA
CASSLLRDRINTEAFF
TGTGCCAGCTCACTTCTTCGGGACAGGATAAACACTGAAGCTTTCTTT
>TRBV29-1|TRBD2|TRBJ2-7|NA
CSVTIVGGATGYEQYF
TGCAGCGTTACAATTGTGGGAGGGGCTACCGGATACGAGCAGTACTTC
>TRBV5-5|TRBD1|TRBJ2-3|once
CASSPVTGAVTDTQYF
TGTGCCAGCAGCCCGGTGACAGGGGCAGTCACAGATACGCAGTATTTT
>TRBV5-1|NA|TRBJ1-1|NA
CASSLALLKNTEAFF
TGCGCCAGCAGCTTGGCCTTACTTAAGAACACTGAAGCTTTCTTT
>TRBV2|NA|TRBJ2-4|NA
CASRTATGKNIQYF
TGTGCCAGCAGGACAGCGACCGGTAAAAACATTCAGTACTTC
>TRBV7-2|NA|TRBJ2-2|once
CASSQRLSGNTGELFF
TGTGCCAGCAGCCAACGTCTTAGCGGGAACACCGGGGAGCTGTTTTTT
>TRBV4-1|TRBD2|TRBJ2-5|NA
CASSQHGATGGGETQYF
TGCGCCAGCAGCCAGCACGGCGCAACGGGAGGGGGAGAGACCCAGTACTTC
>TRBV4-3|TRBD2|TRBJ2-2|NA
CASSQTSGFVWGELFF
TGCGCCAGCAGCCAGACTAGCGGGTTCGTGTGGGGGGAGCTGTTTTTT
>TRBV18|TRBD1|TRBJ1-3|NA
CASSPRQGEAGNTIYF
TGTGCCAGCTCACCTCGACAGGGGGAGGCTGGAAACACCATATATTTT
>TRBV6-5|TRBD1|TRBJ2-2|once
CASSYSGTATGELFF
TGTGCCAGCAGTTACTCAGGGACAGCCACCGGGGAGCTGTTTTTT
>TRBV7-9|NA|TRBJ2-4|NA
CASSPETGIDIQYF
TGTGCCAGCAGCCCAGAGACAGGAATCGACATTCAGTACTTC
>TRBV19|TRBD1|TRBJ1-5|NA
CASSWAGGPQHF
TGTGCCAGTAGTTGGGCAGGGGGACCCCAGCATTTT
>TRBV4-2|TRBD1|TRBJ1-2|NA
CASSQEWAGTVYGYTF
TGTGCCAGCAGCCAAGAATGGGCCGGGACAGTCTATGGCTACACCTTC
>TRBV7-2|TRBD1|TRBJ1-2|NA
CASSLRDRDGYTF
TGTGCCAGCAGCTTGAGGGACAGGGATGGCTACACCTTC
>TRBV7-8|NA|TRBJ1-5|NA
CASSLGTVNSNQPQHF
TGTGCCAGCAGCTTAGGGACAGTAAATAGCAATCAGCCCCAGCATTTT
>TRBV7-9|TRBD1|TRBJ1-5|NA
CASSLAGTESNQPQHF
TGTGCCAGCAGCTTGGCTGGGACAGAGAGCAATCAGCCCCAGCATTTT
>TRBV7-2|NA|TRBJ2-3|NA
CASSPRVGADTQYF
TGTGCCAGCAGCCCTAGGGTGGGGGCGGATACGCAGTATTTT
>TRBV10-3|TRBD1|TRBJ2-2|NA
CAISETGVTPNTGELFF
TGTGCCATCAGTGAGACAGGGGTGACGCCCAACACCGGGGAGCTGTTTTTT
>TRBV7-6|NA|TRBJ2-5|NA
CASSQEWSPRGQETQYF
TGTGCCAGCAGCCAGGAGTGGAGCCCCCGGGGCCAAGAGACCCAGTACTTC
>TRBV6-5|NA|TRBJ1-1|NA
CASSPSLGGTEAFF
TGTGCCAGCAGCCCGAGCCTCGGGGGCACTGAAGCTTTCTTT
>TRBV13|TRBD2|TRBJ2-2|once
CASSPSSGGLNTGELFF
TGTGCCAGCAGCCCGTCTAGCGGGGGGCTTAACACCGGGGAGCTGTTTTTT
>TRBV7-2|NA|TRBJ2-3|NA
CASSLDSSIDTQYF
TGTGCCAGCAGCTTGGACAGTTCTATAGATACGCAGTATTTT
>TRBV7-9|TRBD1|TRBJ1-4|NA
CASSSGQGKSSANEKLFF
TGTGCCAGCAGCTCGGGACAGGGGAAATCGTCGGCTAATGAAAAACTGTTTTTT
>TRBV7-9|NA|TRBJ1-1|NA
CASSLAGTSPEAFF
TGTGCCAGCAGCTTAGCCGGGACTTCCCCGGAAGCTTTCTTT
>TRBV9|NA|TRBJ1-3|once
CASGGSGNTIYF
TGTGCCAGCGGAGGGTCTGGAAACACCATATATTTT
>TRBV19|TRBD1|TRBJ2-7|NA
CASSIQGAYYEQYF
TGTGCCAGTAGTATCCAGGGGGCCTACTACGAGCAGTACTTC
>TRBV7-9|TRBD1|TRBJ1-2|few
CASSEGTGGNGYTF
TGTGCCAGCAGTGAGGGGACAGGGGGCAATGGCTACACCTTC
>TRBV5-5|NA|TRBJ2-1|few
CASSPYLIRGSSYNEQFF
TGTGCCAGCAGCCCCTACCTAATTCGGGGGAGCTCCTACAATGAGCAGTTCTTC
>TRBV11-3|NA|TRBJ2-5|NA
CASSLGEAGTQYF
TGTGCCAGCAGCTTAGGGGAGGCCGGGACCCAGTACTTC
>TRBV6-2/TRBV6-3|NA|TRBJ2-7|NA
CASSFNRDRLTYEQYF
TGTGCCAGCAGTTTTAACAGGGACCGCCTGACCTACGAGCAGTACTTC
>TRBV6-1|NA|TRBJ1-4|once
CASSDPGRLEKLFF
TGTGCCAGCAGCGATCCCGGGAGGCTTGAAAAACTGTTTTTT
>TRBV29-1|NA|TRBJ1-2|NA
CSVQGTDYGYTF
TGCAGCGTTCAAGGGACTGACTATGGCTACACCTTC
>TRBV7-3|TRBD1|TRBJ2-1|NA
CASSLTRQGVYNEQFF
TGTGCCAGCAGCTTAACTCGGCAGGGGGTCTACAATGAGCAGTTCTTC
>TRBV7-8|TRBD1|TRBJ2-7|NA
CASSLSLDRFYEQYF
TGTGCCAGCAGCCTATCCCTGGACAGGTTCTACGAGCAGTACTTC
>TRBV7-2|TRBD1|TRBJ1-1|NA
CASSFDRDYTEAFF
TGTGCCAGCAGCTTCGACAGGGATTACACTGAAGCTTTCTTT
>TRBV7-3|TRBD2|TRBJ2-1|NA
CASSLTSGEQFF
TGTGCCAGCAGTTTAACTAGCGGCGAGCAGTTCTTC
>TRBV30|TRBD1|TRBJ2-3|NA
CAWSVWGQGLTDTQYF
TGTGCCTGGAGTGTATGGGGACAGGGTTTAACAGATACGCAGTATTTT
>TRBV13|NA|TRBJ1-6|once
CASSSPGEGNSPLHF
TGTGCCAGCAGCTCCCCGGGAGAGGGGAATTCACCCCTCCACTTT
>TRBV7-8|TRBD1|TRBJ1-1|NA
CASSRTGATATEAFF
TGTGCCAGCAGCCGGACAGGGGCGACGGCCACTGAAGCTTTCTTT
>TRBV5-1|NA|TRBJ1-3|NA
CASSLASGQGNTIYF
TGCGCCAGCAGCTTGGCGTCAGGGCAAGGAAACACCATATATTTT
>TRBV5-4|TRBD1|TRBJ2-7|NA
CAWTGDFYEQYF
TGTGCCTGGACAGGGGATTTCTACGAGCAGTACTTC
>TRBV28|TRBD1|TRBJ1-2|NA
CASSPGTGGVYGYTF
TGTGCCAGCAGTCCGGGGACAGGGGGTGTCTATGGCTACACCTTC
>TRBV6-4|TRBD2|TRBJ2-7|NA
CASSERAGGYQAYEQYF
TGTGCCAGCAGTGAACGTGCGGGGGGCTACCAAGCCTACGAGCAGTACTTC
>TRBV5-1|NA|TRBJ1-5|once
CASSPAGVGGQPQHF
TGCGCCAGCTCCCCCGCGGGGGTCGGGGGTCAGCCCCAGCATTTT